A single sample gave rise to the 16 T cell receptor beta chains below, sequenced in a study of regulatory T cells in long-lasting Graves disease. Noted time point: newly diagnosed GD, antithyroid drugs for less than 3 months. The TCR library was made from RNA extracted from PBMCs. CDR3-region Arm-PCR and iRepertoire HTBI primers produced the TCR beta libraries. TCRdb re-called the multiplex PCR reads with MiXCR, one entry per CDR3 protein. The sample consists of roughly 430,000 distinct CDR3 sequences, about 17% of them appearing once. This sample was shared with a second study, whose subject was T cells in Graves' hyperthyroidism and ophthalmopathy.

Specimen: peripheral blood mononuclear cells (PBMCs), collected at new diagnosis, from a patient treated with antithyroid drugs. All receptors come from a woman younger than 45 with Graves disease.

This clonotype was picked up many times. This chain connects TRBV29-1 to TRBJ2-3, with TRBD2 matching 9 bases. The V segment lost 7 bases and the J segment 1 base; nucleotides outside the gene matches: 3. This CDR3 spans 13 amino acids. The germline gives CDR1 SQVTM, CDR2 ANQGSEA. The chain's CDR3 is CSAQRGGTDTQYF. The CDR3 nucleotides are TGCAGCGCCCAGCGGGGGGGCACAGATACGCAGTATTTT.

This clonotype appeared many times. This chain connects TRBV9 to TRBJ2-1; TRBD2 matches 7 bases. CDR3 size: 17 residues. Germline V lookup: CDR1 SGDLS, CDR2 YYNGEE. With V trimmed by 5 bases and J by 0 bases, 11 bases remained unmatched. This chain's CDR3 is CASSRLAAFSSYNEQFF. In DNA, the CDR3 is TGTGCCAGCAGTAGACTAGCCGCTTTTAGCTCCTACAATGAGCAGTTCTTC.

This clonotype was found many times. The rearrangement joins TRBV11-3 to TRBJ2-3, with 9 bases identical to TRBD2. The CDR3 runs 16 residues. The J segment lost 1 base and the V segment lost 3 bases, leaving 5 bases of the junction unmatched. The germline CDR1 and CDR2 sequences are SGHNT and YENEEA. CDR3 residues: CASSFGRLAGTDTQYF. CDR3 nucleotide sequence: TGTGCCAGCAGCTTCGGTCGACTAGCGGGCACAGATACGCAGTATTTT.

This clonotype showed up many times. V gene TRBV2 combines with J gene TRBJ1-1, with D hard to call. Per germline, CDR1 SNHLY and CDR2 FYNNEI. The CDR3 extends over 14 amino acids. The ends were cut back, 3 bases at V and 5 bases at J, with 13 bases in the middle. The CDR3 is CASSDPPMSTEAFF. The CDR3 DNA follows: TGTGCCAGCAGTGATCCCCCAATGAGTACTGAAGCTTTCTTT.

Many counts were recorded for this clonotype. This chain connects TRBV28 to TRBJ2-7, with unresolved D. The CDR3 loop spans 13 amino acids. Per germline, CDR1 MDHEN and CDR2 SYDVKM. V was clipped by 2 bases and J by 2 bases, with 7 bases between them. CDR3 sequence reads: CASSLGNPYEQYF. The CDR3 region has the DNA TGTGCCAGCAGTTTAGGCAATCCCTACGAGCAGTACTTC.

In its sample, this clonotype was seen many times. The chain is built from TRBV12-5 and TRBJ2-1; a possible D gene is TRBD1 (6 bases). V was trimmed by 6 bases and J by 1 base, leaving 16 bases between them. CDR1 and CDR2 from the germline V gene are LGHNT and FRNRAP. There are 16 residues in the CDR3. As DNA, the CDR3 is TGTGCTAGTGGGCAGGGGCCCTCCGAATCCTACAATGAGCAGTTCTTC. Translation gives CASGQGPSESYNEQFF.

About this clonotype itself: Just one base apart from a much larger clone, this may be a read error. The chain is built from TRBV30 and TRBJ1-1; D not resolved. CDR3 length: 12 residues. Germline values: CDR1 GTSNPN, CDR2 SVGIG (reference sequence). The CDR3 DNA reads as TGTGCCTGCTCGGCGGGGAACCCTGAAGCTTTCTTT. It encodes CACSAGNPEAFF.

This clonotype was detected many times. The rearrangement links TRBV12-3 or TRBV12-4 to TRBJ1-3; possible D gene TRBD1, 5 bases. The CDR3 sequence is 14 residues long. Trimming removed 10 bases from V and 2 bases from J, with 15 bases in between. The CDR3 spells CAISRGVAGNTIYF. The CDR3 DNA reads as TGTGCCATCTCTAGGGGAGTCGCTGGAAACACCATATATTTT.

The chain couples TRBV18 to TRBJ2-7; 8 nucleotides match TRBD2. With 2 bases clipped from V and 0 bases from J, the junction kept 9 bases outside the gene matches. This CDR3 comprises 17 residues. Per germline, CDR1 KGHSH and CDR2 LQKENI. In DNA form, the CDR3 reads TGTGCCAGCTCACCAACCACCCCTAGCGGGCCCTCCTACGAGCAGTACTTC. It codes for CASSPTTPSGPSYEQYF. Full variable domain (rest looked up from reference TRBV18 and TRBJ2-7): NAGVMQNPRHLVRRRGQEARLRCSPMKGHSHVYWYRQLPEEGLKFMVYLQKENIIDESGMPKERFSAEFPKEGPSILRIQQVVRGDSAAYFCASSPTTPSGPSYEQYFGPGTRLTVT.

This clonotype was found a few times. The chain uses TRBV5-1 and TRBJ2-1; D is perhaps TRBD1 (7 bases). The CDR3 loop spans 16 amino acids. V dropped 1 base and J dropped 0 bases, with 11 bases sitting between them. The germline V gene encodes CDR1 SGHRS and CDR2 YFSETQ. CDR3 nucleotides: TGCGCCAGCAGCTTGTGGCGGGACAGCTCCTACAATGAGCAGTTCTTC. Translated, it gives CASSLWRDSSYNEQFF.

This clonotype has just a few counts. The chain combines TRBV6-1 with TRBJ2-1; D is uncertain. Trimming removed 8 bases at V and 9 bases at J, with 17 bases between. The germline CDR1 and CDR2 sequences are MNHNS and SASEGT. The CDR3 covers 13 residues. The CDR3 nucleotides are TGTGCCAGCCTCCATCAGAATTCTGGTGAGCAGTTCTTC. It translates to CASLHQNSGEQFF.

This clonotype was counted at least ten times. For the CDR3, the DNA is TGCAGTGCTAGAAATGTGCGGACTAGCGGTTTCACAGATACGCAGTATTTT. Translation: CSARNVRTSGFTDTQYF. The rearrangement joins TRBV20-1 to TRBJ2-3, with 10 positions matching TRBD2. The V gene's germline CDR1 is DFQATT and CDR2 SNEGSKA (reference sequence). Losses at the gene ends were 2 bases for V and 2 bases for J; bases not matched to a gene: 10. The CDR3 length is 17 residues.

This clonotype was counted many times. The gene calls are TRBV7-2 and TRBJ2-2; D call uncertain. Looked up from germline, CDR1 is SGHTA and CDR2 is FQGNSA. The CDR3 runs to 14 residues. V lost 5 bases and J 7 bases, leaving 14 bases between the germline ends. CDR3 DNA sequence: TGTGCCAGCAGCCCTGAACGTTGGGACGGGGAGCTGTTTTTT. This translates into CASSPERWDGELFF.

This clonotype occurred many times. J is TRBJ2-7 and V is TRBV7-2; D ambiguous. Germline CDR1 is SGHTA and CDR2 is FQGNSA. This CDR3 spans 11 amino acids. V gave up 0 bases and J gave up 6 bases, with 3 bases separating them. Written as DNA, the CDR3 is TGTGCCAGCAGCTTAGCGTTCGAGCAGTACTTC. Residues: CASSLAFEQYF.

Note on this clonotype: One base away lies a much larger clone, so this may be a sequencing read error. The CDR3 here is CANSLLAGPYNEQFF. Here the CDR3 DNA reads TGTGCCAACAGTCTGCTAGCGGGGCCCTACAATGAGCAGTTCTTC. The rearrangement uses TRBV28 and TRBJ2-1; 9 nucleotides align to TRBD2. From germline, CDR1 is MDHEN and CDR2 SYDVKM. This CDR3 is 15 amino acids long.

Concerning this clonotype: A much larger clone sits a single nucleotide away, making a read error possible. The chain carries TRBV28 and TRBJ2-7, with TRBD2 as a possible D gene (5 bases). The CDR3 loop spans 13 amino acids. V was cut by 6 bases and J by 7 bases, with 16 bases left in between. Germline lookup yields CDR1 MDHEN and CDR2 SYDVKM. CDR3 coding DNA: TGTGCCAGCAGCTTTGCCCCGGCGGGTGAGCAGTACTTC. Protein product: CASSFAPAGEQYF.